The rows below give T cell receptor beta chains drawn from one sample of a study of blood T cell repertoires in COVID-19. Produced via immunoSEQ multiplex PCR; TCRdb's table is partial and in-frame only. The sample includes 240,000 or so clones, more than 80% of them seen just once. Sequencing was carried out using peripheral blood. The receptors shown here come from a woman aged 80 or older with COVID-19, enrolled during active disease. CDR3s include the opening cysteine and the closing phenylalanine or tryptophan. The D gene is left open where the match is weak. Clone size is stated in some rows and not others, as once, few, many or a class when expanded.

TRBV5-8	many	TRBJ1-4	.	TGTGCCAGCAGCTTGGCCTTCGGGGGAACTAATGAAAAACTGTTTTTT	CASSLAFGGTNEKLFF
TRBV5-4	.	TRBJ2-7	.	TGTGCCAGCAGCGCGAAGGGGGAATTCTACGAGCAGTACTTC	CASSAKGEFYEQYF
TRBV7-2	once	TRBJ1-2	.	TGTGCCAGCAGTCGGACGGCAAATCCAGGGAACAACTATGGCTACACCTTC	CASSRTANPGNNYGYTF
TRBV7-9	once	TRBJ2-3	TRBD1	TGTGCCAGCAGCTTACCGCGCCCGACAGGGGAAAGGGGAGATACGCAGTATTTT	CASSLPRPTGERGDTQYF
TRBV7-6	.	TRBJ2-2	.	TGTGCCAGCAGCTTAGGTATAGGAGACACCGGGGAGCTGTTTTTT	CASSLGIGDTGELFF
TRBV7-9	once	TRBJ2-7	TRBD1	TGTGCCAGCAGCTTAGGTGGGACAGTCGTCGAGCAGTACTTC	CASSLGGTVVEQYF
TRBV19	.	TRBJ2-1	.	TGTGCCAGTAGTAGCCAACTTTACAATGAGCAGTTCTTC	CASSSQLYNEQFF
TRBV5-5	.	TRBJ1-1	TRBD1	TGTGCCAGCAGCTCACTGACAGGGGTAACTGAAGCTTTCTTT	CASSSLTGVTEAFF
TRBV19	.	TRBJ2-7	.	TGTGCCAGTAGTAGAGCTGGTTTTGCGGGCAACGAGCAGTACTTC	CASSRAGFAGNEQYF
TRBV30	.	TRBJ2-7	.	TGTGCCTGGAGTGGGGGGGATGGCCGCGAGCAGTACTTC	CAWSGGDGREQYF